The 13 T cell receptor beta chains listed next were all sequenced from one sample in a study of radiotherapy plus CTLA-4 blockade in lung cancer. Some clones are missing from TCRdb's copy, which holds only in-frame ones; the method was immunoSEQ multiplex PCR. The sample contains tens of thousands of clones, about 80% of which appear only once. Sequencing was performed on peripheral blood, taken from a patient treated with radiotherapy plus ipilimumab. These receptors were collected from a human donor with non-small cell lung cancer who had stable disease on radiotherapy plus ipilimumab.

This chain joins TRBV5-1 and TRBJ1-1; TRBD1 matches 10 bases. Germline CDR1 is SGHRS and CDR2 is YFSETQ. V was pared by 7 bases and J by 6 bases, with 3 bases of the junction left unmatched. The CDR3 loop spans 12 amino acids. CDR3 loop: CASGTGEAEAFF. The DNA of the CDR3 is TGCGCCAGCGGGACAGGGGAGGCTGAAGCTTTCTTT.

The chain is built from TRBV6-1 and TRBJ2-1; perhaps TRBD1 as D (5 bases). V dropped 1 base and J dropped 7 bases, with 14 bases sitting between them. Per germline, CDR1 MNHNS and CDR2 SASEGT. The CDR3 contains 15 residues. The CDR3 coding sequence is TGTGCCAGCAGTGAAGAACCCCCAGGGCTGAATGAGCAGTTCTTC. Translation: CASSEEPPGLNEQFF.

The chain is built from TRBV7-2 and TRBJ2-5; tentatively, D is TRBD2 (5 bases). This CDR3 region has 14 residues. V was cut by 3 bases and J by 7 bases, with 15 bases left in between. CDR1 and CDR2 (germline): SGHTA, FQGNSA. CDR3 bases: TGTGCCAGCAGCTTGGGCGGAACCGCGGGGACCCAGTACTTC. Protein sequence: CASSLGGTAGTQYF.

This chain uses TRBV2 with TRBJ1-5, with D possibly matching TRBD1 (6 bases). The CDR3 is 13 residues long. CDR1 and CDR2 from the germline V gene are SNHLY and FYNNEI. V lost 5 bases and J lost 7, with 12 bases in between. The CDR3 sequence is CASSNEGVQPQHF. Written as DNA, the CDR3 is TGTGCCAGCAGTAATGAGGGGGTGCAGCCCCAGCATTTT.

The chain links TRBV6-1 to TRBJ1-1; D not resolved. V was pared by 3 bases and J by 2 bases, with 16 bases between. From germline, CDR1 is MNHNS and CDR2 SASEGT. CDR3 length: 16 residues. CDR3 loop: CASSDRPRTGNTEAFF. DNA for the CDR3: TGTGCCAGCAGTGATCGACCCCGGACGGGAAACACTGAAGCTTTCTTT.

The J gene is TRBJ1-4, the V gene TRBV5-6; 8 bases fit TRBD1. There are 14 residues in the CDR3. V shed 0 bases, J shed 10 bases, and the junction held 5 bases outside the gene matches. Germline CDR1 and CDR2: SGHDT and YYEEEE. The CDR3: CASSLGTGIGKLFF. CDR3 coding DNA: TGTGCCAGCAGCTTGGGGACAGGGATCGGAAAACTGTTTTTT.

This chain connects TRBV6-1 to TRBJ2-2; perhaps D is TRBD1 or TRBD2 (5 bases each). CDR3 size: 16 residues. The germline V gene has CDR1 MNHNS and CDR2 SASEGT. V was cut by 3 bases and J by 1 base, with 12 bases left in between. CDR3 loop: CASSDVLGVNTGELFF. The CDR3 nucleotides are TGTGCCAGCAGTGACGTTTTGGGGGTGAACACCGGGGAGCTGTTTTTT.

The chain has TRBV5-4 and TRBJ2-2; 7 bases line up with TRBD1. The junction had 8 bases not matched to a gene; V was cut back by 3 bases and J by 0 bases. In germline, CDR1 is SGHNT, CDR2 YYREEE (reference sequence). The CDR3 contains 17 residues. CDR3 amino acids: CASSSVGQTSNTGELFF. DNA of the CDR3: TGTGCCAGCAGCTCGGTGGGACAGACCTCGAACACCGGGGAGCTGTTTTTT.

Only a few counts were recorded for this clone. The V call is TRBV7-2, the J call TRBJ1-5; D unclear. The CDR3 is 15 residues long. Germline-derived CDR1 and CDR2 are SGHTA and FQGNSA. Trimming pared 2 bases from V and 2 bases from J, leaving 10 bases between. Here the CDR3 reads CASSLIKGGNQPQHF. The CDR3 DNA is TGTGCCAGCAGCTTAATTAAGGGTGGCAATCAGCCCCAGCATTTT.

This clone was recorded once. The chain is built from TRBV28 and TRBJ1-2, with 11 nucleotides matching TRBD1. The CDR3 has 15 amino acids. The germline CDR1 and CDR2 sequences are MDHEN and SYDVKM. V was pared by 5 bases and J by 5 bases, with 7 bases of the junction left unmatched. The CDR3 DNA follows: TGTGCCAGCAGTCCTGGGACAGGGGGGGTGTATGGCTACACCTTC. Amino acid sequence: CASSPGTGGVYGYTF.

The chain carries TRBV9 and TRBJ2-6, with 13 nucleotides matching TRBD2. V shed 3 bases, J shed 3 bases, and the junction held 6 bases outside the gene matches. CDR3 length equals 18 residues. CDR1 is SGDLS, CDR2 YYNGEE, per germline. The CDR3 loop reads CASSARLAGGHGANVLTF. DNA for the CDR3: TGTGCCAGCAGCGCCCGACTAGCGGGGGGACATGGGGCCAACGTCCTGACTTTC.

V gene TRBV2 combines with J gene TRBJ1-1, with D unresolved. This CDR3 region has 18 residues. Germline loops: CDR1 SNHLY, CDR2 FYNNEI. V lost 2 bases and J lost 1, with 20 bases in between. CDR3 sequence (DNA): TGTGCCAGCAGTGAAATCGGCAGCGGGCGGTTACCGAACACTGAAGCTTTCTTT. Encoded protein: CASSEIGSGRLPNTEAFF. Supplemented by reference TRBV2 and TRBJ1-1, the full variable domain reads EPEVTQTPSHQVTQMGQEVILRCVPISNHLYFYWYRQILGQKVEFLVSFYNNEISEKSEIFDDQFSVERPDGSNFTLKIRSTKLEDSAMYFCASSEIGSGRLPNTEAFFGQGTRLTVV.

The chain has TRBV7-2 and TRBJ1-1; 9 nucleotides agree with TRBD1. V dropped 0 bases and J dropped 4; count of bases not matched to a gene: 3. The CDR3 has 15 amino acids. Germline V gene sequence: CDR1 SGHTA, CDR2 FQGNSA. DNA of the CDR3: TGTGCCAGCAGCTTAGCGACAGGGGGTCTCACTGAAGCTTTCTTT. It yields the protein CASSLATGGLTEAFF. Supplemented by reference TRBV7-2 and TRBJ1-1, the full variable domain reads GAGVSQSPSNKVTEKGKDVELRCDPISGHTALYWYRQSLGQGLEFLIYFQGNSAPDKSGLPSDRFSAERTGGSVSTLTIQRTQQEDSAVYLCASSLATGGLTEAFFGQGTRLTVV.